A single sample is the source of the 25 T cell receptor beta chains below, sequenced in a study of response to subunit inactivated influenza vaccine. Each CDR3 protein is one row after TCRdb ran MiXCR on the RT-PCR reads. The sample yields just under 250,000 distinct CDR3 sequences, 12% seen once. The source was non-naive T cells sorted from PBMCs, collected roughly 15 days before vaccination. The source of these receptors is a man between 45 and 60 years old who received an inactivated influenza vaccine.

Only a few counts were recorded for this clonotype. The chain links TRBV28 to TRBJ2-2, with D possibly TRBD1 on 6 matching bases. Germline CDR1 MDHEN, CDR2 SYDVKM. Trimming took off 5 bases at V and 7 bases at J, with 14 bases between the two ends. The CDR3 extends over 14 amino acids. The chain's CDR3 is CASSPTGKGGELFF. Here the CDR3 DNA reads TGTGCCAGCAGTCCCACAGGGAAGGGCGGGGAGCTGTTTTTT.

J is TRBJ2-7 and V is TRBV19; 7 positions match TRBD2. V lost 5 bases to trimming and J lost 3 bases; unmatched junction nucleotides: 10. The CDR3 extends over 15 amino acids. Germline V gives CDR1 LNHDA, CDR2 SQIVND (reference sequence). CDR3 nucleotides: TGTGCCAGTAGTCTGACTGTGGCGGGAGTCTACGAGCAGTACTTC. This codes for CASSLTVAGVYEQYF.

This chain joins TRBV2 and TRBJ2-3; no clear D. The CDR3 sequence is 12 residues long. Between the trimmed V and J ends, which lost 2 bases and 6 bases, there was a span of 6 bases. Per the germline V gene, CDR1 is SNHLY and CDR2 is FYNNEI. CDR3 sequence (DNA): TGTGCCAGCAGTGAAATATCTGATACGCAGTATTTT. Its protein is CASSEISDTQYF.

This clonotype was seen a few times. The CDR3 coding sequence is TGTGCCAGCAGCAAGCGGGAGGGCCAAACCGGGGAGCTGTTTTTT. Translating gives CASSKREGQTGELFF. The chain recombines TRBV4-2 with TRBJ2-2, with TRBD2 identical over 10 bases. The J segment lost 5 bases and the V segment lost 5 bases, leaving 5 bases of the junction unmatched. Germline V gives CDR1 LGHNA, CDR2 YNFKEQ. The length of the CDR3 is 15 residues.

This chain links TRBV7-3 with TRBJ2-3, with TRBD2 identical over 14 bases. Germline values: CDR1 SGHTA, CDR2 FQGTGA. The CDR3 runs 19 residues. After removal of 1 base from V and 1 base from J, the junction contained 7 bases not matched to a gene. In nucleotides, the CDR3 is TGTGCCAGCAGCTTAAGTCGACTAGCGGGAGGGGCCGGCACAGATACGCAGTATTTT. The encoded protein is CASSLSRLAGGAGTDTQYF.

This clonotype was counted between two and nine times. The rearrangement joins TRBV7-9 to TRBJ2-7; TRBD2 agrees at 9 bases. The trim removed 6 bases at V and 5 bases at J, leaving 8 bases unmatched. Germline V gene lookup returns CDR1 SEHNR and CDR2 FQNEAQ (reference sequence). The CDR3 extends over 14 amino acids. For the CDR3, the DNA is TGTGCCAGCAGGGACGCTAGCGGGACCCACGAGCAGTACTTC. Translating gives CASRDASGTHEQYF.

The chain recombines TRBV4-2 with TRBJ1-2, with D uncertain. The CDR3 spans 14 residues. V gave up 2 bases and J gave up 7 bases, with 14 bases separating them. Germline lookup yields CDR1 LGHNA and CDR2 YNFKEQ. CDR3 loop: CASSQSFSNLGYTF. Here the CDR3 DNA reads TGTGCCAGCAGCCAATCATTCAGCAACCTTGGCTACACCTTC.

This clonotype was recorded at least ten times. The chain recombines TRBV12-3 or TRBV12-4 with TRBJ1-4, with a weak D call TRBD1 (5 bases). The V end lost 3 bases, the J end lost 8 bases, and 13 bases lay between the germline ends. This CDR3 has 14 residues. As DNA, the CDR3 is TGTGCCAGCAGTTTTAGTGGGGGAAAAGAAAAACTGTTTTTT. Encoded protein: CASSFSGGKEKLFF.

At least ten counts were recorded for this clonotype. This chain uses TRBV11-2 with TRBJ2-5; TRBD1 is a possible D gene (5 bases). CDR3 length: 15 residues. Looked up from germline, CDR1 is SGHAT and CDR2 is FQNNGV. V was shortened by 0 bases and J by 5 bases, with 13 bases between the two germline ends. Here the CDR3 reads CASSLDVGRGETQYF. CDR3 nucleotides: TGTGCCAGCAGCTTAGATGTCGGTAGGGGTGAGACCCAGTACTTC.

V is TRBV6-1 and J is TRBJ2-7, with D tentatively TRBD1 (5 bases). V was trimmed by 5 bases and J by 0 bases, leaving 11 bases between them. Per the germline V gene, CDR1 is MNHNS and CDR2 is SASEGT. The CDR3 spans 14 residues. The CDR3 DNA sequence: TGTGCCAGCAGTACAGGACGACTCTCCTACGAGCAGTACTTC. This translates into CASSTGRLSYEQYF.

This clonotype has just a few counts. The V and J genes are TRBV29-1 and TRBJ2-1; the match to TRBD2 covers 8 bases. The CDR3 spans 12 residues. Losses at the gene ends were 6 bases for V and 9 bases for J; bases not matched to a gene: 7. CDR1 is SQVTM and CDR2 is ANQGSEA in the germline V gene. Written as DNA, the CDR3 is TGCAGCGTGCTCCGGGGGGGAGCTGAGCAGTTCTTC. Protein: CSVLRGGAEQFF.

V usage is TRBV12-3 or TRBV12-4 and J usage is TRBJ2-7; a possible D gene is TRBD1 (6 bases). The CDR3 totals 16 residues. The V gene lost 1 base and the J gene lost 1 base, with 14 bases spanning the gap. CDR3 DNA sequence: TGTGCCAGCAGTTTAGGCCAACAGGGTCTATCCTACGAGCAGTACTTC. Residues: CASSLGQQGLSYEQYF.

This clonotype was detected only once. The genes are TRBV6-5 and TRBJ1-4; D ambiguous. Germline V gives CDR1 MNHEY, CDR2 SVGAGI. CDR3 length: 14 residues. V was trimmed by 0 bases and J by 6 bases, leaving 8 bases between them. Written as DNA, the CDR3 is TGTGCCAGCAGTTACTCGTTGCAGGATGAAAAACTGTTTTTT. It encodes CASSYSLQDEKLFF.

This clonotype turned up a few times. The chain combines TRBV6-2 or TRBV6-3 with TRBJ1-2, with 7 bases identical to TRBD1. The V gene's germline CDR1 is MNHEY and CDR2 SVGEGT. The CDR3 is 15 residues long. The ends lost 4 bases at V and 6 bases at J; junction bases unmatched: 11. CDR3 loop: CASSSPRQGDNGYTF. The DNA of the CDR3 is TGTGCCAGCAGTTCACCAAGACAGGGCGATAATGGCTACACCTTC.

In this sample, this clonotype turned up a few times. The V gene is TRBV4-3, the J gene TRBJ2-5; D perhaps matches TRBD1 (5 bases). The CDR3 is 16 amino acids. Germline CDR1 reads LGHNA; CDR2 reads YSLEER. V lost 1 base, J lost 1 base, and 13 bases lay in between. Written as DNA, the CDR3 is TGCGCCAGCAGCCAAGGGCCAGGACAACGCCAAGAGACCCAGTACTTC. Translating gives CASSQGPGQRQETQYF.

This clonotype has a count of ten or more. V usage is TRBV7-2 and J usage is TRBJ2-5, with D possibly being TRBD2 (6 bases). Germline V gene data show CDR1 as SGHTA and CDR2 as FQGNSA. The CDR3 sequence is 16 residues long. Deletions cut 5 bases from V and 1 base from J, with 17 bases between. CDR3 sequence (DNA): TGTGCCAGCAGCCTGCGGGGCAATAGCGGCCAAGAGACCCAGTACTTC. Residues: CASSLRGNSGQETQYF.

A few counts support this clonotype. This chain joins TRBV15 and TRBJ2-1; TRBD2 matches at 10 bases. J gave up 9 bases and V 11 bases, and 10 bases lay outside the gene matches. The CDR3 is 13 residues long. CDR1 is LNHNV, CDR2 YYDKDF, per germline (reference sequence). The CDR3 spells CAAASGSRSEQFF. The DNA of the CDR3 is TGTGCCGCGGCTAGCGGGAGTCGAAGTGAGCAGTTCTTC.

Only a few counts were recorded for this clonotype. The V and J genes are TRBV5-1 and TRBJ2-5, with 11 bases identical to TRBD2. This CDR3 comprises 13 residues. The V gene's germline CDR1 is SGHRS and CDR2 YFSETQ. V shed 8 bases and J 3 bases; nucleotides not matched to a gene: 3. CDR3 residues: CASSTSGEETQYF. CDR3 sequence (DNA): TGCGCCAGTTCGACTAGCGGGGAAGAGACCCAGTACTTC.

V is TRBV9 and J is TRBJ2-1; 8 bases align to TRBD2. This CDR3 is 17 amino acids long. With V trimmed by 0 bases and J by 2 bases, 7 bases remained unmatched. Germline assignment: CDR1 SGDLS and CDR2 YYNGEE. CDR3 sequence reads: CASSVGLAGSAYNEQFF. Here the CDR3 DNA reads TGTGCCAGCAGCGTAGGATTAGCGGGGAGCGCCTACAATGAGCAGTTCTTC.

V gene TRBV18 combines with J gene TRBJ2-1, with 7 bases aligning to TRBD2. The CDR3 consists of 15 residues. Germline CDR1 is KGHSH and CDR2 is LQKENI. The V gene end was trimmed by 6 bases and the J gene end by 9 bases; junction bases not matched to a gene: 14. As DNA, the CDR3 is TGTGCCAGCTCCCCGGGGGGTTCCGCGACGCGTGAGCAGTTCTTC. Its protein is CASSPGGSATREQFF.

This clonotype has at least ten counts. The V and J genes are TRBV28 and TRBJ1-2, with 9 bases matching TRBD1. The CDR3 extends over 16 amino acids. Germline CDR1 is MDHEN and CDR2 is SYDVKM. J lost 4 bases, V lost 5 bases, and 11 bases had no gene match. The CDR3 spells CASSPTGGPNLYGYTF. For the CDR3, the DNA is TGTGCCAGCAGTCCCACAGGGGGCCCTAACCTCTATGGCTACACCTTC.

The sample holds many counts of this clonotype. The chain employs TRBV20-1 and TRBJ1-2; D gene ambiguous. Trimming removed 6 bases at V and 4 bases at J, with 18 bases between. From germline, CDR1 is DFQATT and CDR2 SNEGSKA (reference sequence). The CDR3 loop spans 14 amino acids. The CDR3 spells CSARIRATPYGYTF. Written as DNA, the CDR3 is TGCAGTGCCCGAATACGGGCGACCCCCTATGGCTACACCTTC.

This clonotype was counted many times. The DNA for the CDR3 is TGTGCCAGCAGCTTGGCTAGCGGTACCACGACAGATACGCAGTATTTT. This gives the protein CASSLASGTTTDTQYF. The rearrangement uses TRBV11-2 and TRBJ2-3, with 7 positions matching TRBD2. The V segment lost 3 bases and the J segment 3 bases; nucleotides outside the gene matches: 9. The germline CDR1 and CDR2 sequences are SGHAT and FQNNGV. This CDR3 has 16 amino acids.

The sample holds a few counts of this clonotype. This chain links TRBV15 with TRBJ2-5; TRBD1 matches at 7 bases. V gave up 4 bases and J gave up 4 bases; unmatched junction bases: 3. The CDR3 contains 13 residues. Germline V gene lookup returns CDR1 LNHNV and CDR2 YYDKDF (reference sequence). In DNA form, the CDR3 reads TGTGCCACCAGCATACGACAGGGAGAGACCCAGTACTTC. Translated, it gives CATSIRQGETQYF.

This clonotype was observed at least ten times. The chain joins TRBV20-1 to TRBJ2-3; a possible D gene is TRBD2 (6 bases). The CDR3 spans 13 residues. V lost 6 bases, J lost 8 bases, and 18 bases lay in between. Per germline, CDR1 DFQATT and CDR2 SNEGSKA (reference sequence). As DNA, the CDR3 is TGCAGTGCGAGGGATGATGGGGGAGGTACGCAGTATTTT. Residues: CSARDDGGGTQYF.